The 27 T cell receptor beta chains given below trace back to one sample, sequenced in a study of cytotoxic CD8 clonotypes in ibrutinib-treated CLL. Clones were sequenced by immunoSEQ multiplex PCR, and TCRdb holds only the in-frame ones, with some missing. The sample shows 150,000 to 200,000 clones, about 88% of them seen only once. Sample: PBMCs, taken at disease progression, from a patient treated with ibrutinib. The receptors here all came from a human donor with chronic lymphocytic leukemia.

The V call is TRBV7-9, the J call TRBJ1-1; a possible D gene is TRBD1 (5 bases). CDR3 size: 14 residues. The V end was cut by 5 bases, the J end by 0 bases, with 10 bases between. The germline V gene has CDR1 SEHNR and CDR2 FQNEAQ (reference sequence). CDR3 sequence (DNA): TGTGCCAGCAGCAAACCGGGACTGAACACTGAAGCTTTCTTT. Encoded protein: CASSKPGLNTEAFF.

V usage is TRBV5-1 and J usage is TRBJ1-2; D not resolved. Trimming removed 4 bases at V and 7 bases at J, with 11 bases between. CDR3 length: 12 residues. The germline V gene encodes CDR1 SGHRS and CDR2 YFSETQ. CDR3 nucleotides: TGCGCCAGCAGCCCGGGCACTGCTGGCTACACCTTC. This translates into CASSPGTAGYTF.

The V gene is TRBV5-6, the J gene TRBJ1-3; D is uncertain. In germline, CDR1 is SGHDT, CDR2 YYEEEE. The CDR3 runs to 16 residues. Trimming removed 2 bases from V and 0 bases from J, with 12 bases in between. CDR3 DNA sequence: TGTGCCAGCAGCTTCCTAGACGGAGACTCTGGAAACACCATATATTTT. This gives the protein CASSFLDGDSGNTIYF. The variable domain in full, completed from reference TRBV5-6 and TRBJ1-3, reads DAGVTQSPTHLIKTRGQQVTLRCSPKSGHDTVSWYQQALGQGPQFIFQYYEEEERQRGNFPDRFSGHQFPNYSSELNVNALLLGDSALYLCASSFLDGDSGNTIYFGEGSWLTVV.

The CDR3 sequence is CASSKDSGTRDQHDGYTF. For the CDR3, the DNA is TGTGCCAGCAGCAAAGATTCAGGTACCAGGGATCAGCACGATGGCTACACCTTC. The chain joins TRBV21-1 to TRBJ1-2; the tabulated D call, TRBD1, remains unverified against the DNA. TRBV21-1 is annotated as a pseudogene. The CDR3 loop spans 18 amino acids.

V gene TRBV7-2 combines with J gene TRBJ1-1; D possibly corresponds to TRBD1 (6 bases). The V gene lost 5 bases and the J gene lost 0 bases, with 13 bases spanning the gap. The CDR3 length is 15 residues. Germline V gives CDR1 SGHTA, CDR2 FQGNSA. DNA of the CDR3: TGTGCCAGCAGCGCAACCGGGACATTGAACACTGAAGCTTTCTTT. Translating it yields CASSATGTLNTEAFF.

The V gene is TRBV27, the J gene TRBJ2-1; 9 nucleotides match TRBD2. Germline CDR1 MNHEY, CDR2 SMNVEV (reference sequence). The CDR3 spans 14 residues. V shed 7 bases and J 5 bases; nucleotides not matched to a gene: 6. The DNA of the CDR3 is TGTGCCAGCATCAGCGGGAGGCCCCACAATGAGCAGTTCTTC. Protein product: CASISGRPHNEQFF.

The chain has TRBV10-2 and TRBJ1-5, with 7 bases that match TRBD1. Unmatched junction bases numbered 3, after V lost 0 bases and J lost 1 base. Germline lookup yields CDR1 WSHSY and CDR2 SAAADI. The CDR3 sequence is 16 residues long. In DNA, the CDR3 is TGCGCCAGCAGTGAGTCCAGGGGGGCGAGCAATCAGCCCCAGCATTTT. Translation: CASSESRGASNQPQHF.

V is TRBV28 and J is TRBJ1-4; D is perhaps TRBD1 (5 bases). The CDR3 runs to 15 residues. V was pared by 6 bases and J by 8 bases, with 19 bases between. Per germline, CDR1 MDHEN and CDR2 SYDVKM. CDR3 sequence reads: CASSFGGLVGEKLFF. The CDR3 bases are TGTGCCAGCAGCTTTGGGGGTTTAGTTGGGGAAAAACTGTTTTTT.

This clone was observed a single time. The chain employs TRBV19 and TRBJ1-1; the match to TRBD1 covers 7 bases. V was clipped by 5 bases and J by 0 bases; unmatched bases: 3. The CDR3 is made up of 14 amino acids. CDR1 and CDR2 (germline): LNHDA, SQIVND (reference sequence). The CDR3 protein is CASSLRGLNTEAFF. The CDR3 DNA reads TGTGCCAGTAGTCTCAGGGGGTTGAACACTGAAGCTTTCTTT. Complete variable domain (other parts from reference TRBV19 and TRBJ1-1): DGGITQSPKYLFRKEGQNVTLSCEQNLNHDAMYWYRQDPGQGLRLIYYSQIVNDFQKGDIAEGYSVSREKKESFPLTVTSAQKNPTAFYLCASSLRGLNTEAFFGQGTRLTVV.

This clone was counted between two and nine times. A much larger clonotype is one base distant, so this may be a read error. The sample holds other DNA sequences that translate to the same CDR3. V is TRBV27 and J is TRBJ2-5; D possibly corresponds to TRBD2 (7 bases). Trimming removed 1 base at V and 7 bases at J, with 16 bases between. Germline V gene sequence: CDR1 MNHEY, CDR2 SMNVEV (reference sequence). This CDR3 has 15 residues. The CDR3 bases are TGTGCCAGCAGTTTATGGGGCAGGGAGGGGGGGACCCAGTACTTC. It specifies CASSLWGREGGTQYF.

The J gene is TRBJ2-1, the V gene TRBV25-1, with TRBD2 identical over 9 bases. CDR1 is MGHDK, CDR2 SYGVNS, per germline. This CDR3 has 18 residues. J was trimmed by 0 bases and V by 2 bases; bases with no gene match: 8. In nucleotides, the CDR3 is TGTGCCAGCAGTGAACCTTTAGGCGGGAGGGGCTCCTACAATGAGCAGTTCTTC. It is translated as CASSEPLGGRGSYNEQFF.

This chain uses TRBV7-9 with TRBJ2-4, with 7 nucleotides matching TRBD1. CDR3 length: 18 amino acids. V was clipped by 5 bases and J by 2 bases; unmatched bases: 15. Germline V gene sequence: CDR1 SEHNR, CDR2 FQNEAQ (reference sequence). CDR3 region: CASSQDRMALPTKNIQYF. Here the CDR3 DNA reads TGTGCCAGCAGCCAGGACAGGATGGCGCTTCCAACCAAAAACATTCAGTACTTC.

This clone was picked up one time. The rearrangement links TRBV7-6 to TRBJ2-7; TRBD1 matches 9 bases. This CDR3 is 16 amino acids long. Germline V gives CDR1 SGHVS, CDR2 FNYEAQ. V lost 5 bases to trimming and J lost 4 bases; unmatched junction nucleotides: 12. DNA for the CDR3: TGTGCCAGCAGCGGAGGGGGGGACAGGGCGATATACGAGCAGTACTTC. This encodes CASSGGGDRAIYEQYF. The whole variable domain, filled in from reference TRBV7-6 and TRBJ2-7, reads GAGVSQSPRYKVTKRGQDVALRCDPISGHVSLYWYRQALGQGPEFLTYFNYEAQQDKSGLPNDRFSAERPEGSISTLTIQRTEQRDSAMYRCASSGGGDRAIYEQYFGPGTRLTVT.

The gene calls are TRBV15 and TRBJ2-5; D call uncertain. V lost 0 bases and J 5 bases, leaving 10 bases between the germline ends. The germline V gene has CDR1 LNHNV and CDR2 YYDKDF (reference sequence). This CDR3 contains 14 residues. The CDR3 DNA follows: TGTGCCACCAGCAGAGATGGGTTTCGCGAGACCCAGTACTTC. This codes for CATSRDGFRETQYF.

This chain uses TRBV7-6 with TRBJ2-1, with 7 bases identical to TRBD2. Germline V CDR1 and CDR2: SGHVS, FNYEAQ. V trimming: 1 base; J trimming: 8 bases; junction bases outside the gene matches: 2. This CDR3 is 13 amino acids long. The CDR3 bases are TGTGCCAGCAGCTTAGTCCTAGCGGATGAGCAGTTCTTC. Its protein is CASSLVLADEQFF.

In its sample, this clone was seen a few times. The chain recombines TRBV19 with TRBJ2-1; 15 bases are shared with TRBD2. Germline CDR1 is LNHDA and CDR2 is SQIVND (reference sequence). V gave up 3 bases and J gave up 6 bases; unmatched junction bases: 9. The CDR3 extends over 18 amino acids. The CDR3 nucleotides read TGTGCCAGTAGTATTAGGACTAGCGGGAGGGCCAGAGGCAATGAGCAGTTCTTC. Its protein product is CASSIRTSGRARGNEQFF.

The chain is built from TRBV7-9 and TRBJ2-7; 10 positions match TRBD2. The V segment lost 3 bases and the J segment 4 bases; nucleotides outside the gene matches: 15. From germline, CDR1 is SEHNR and CDR2 FQNEAQ (reference sequence). This CDR3 region has 18 residues. CDR3: CASSFGGLAGDVKYEQYF. In DNA form, the CDR3 reads TGTGCCAGCAGCTTCGGTGGTCTAGCGGGAGATGTTAAGTACGAGCAGTACTTC.

The chain combines TRBV11-2 with TRBJ1-1; D remains ambiguous. Trimming took 5 bases from V and 3 from J, leaving 16 bases between them. The CDR3 runs 15 residues. In germline, CDR1 is SGHAT, CDR2 FQNNGV. CDR3 in DNA: TGTGCCAGCAGCGCAAGGGTGTTGGGAGACACTGAAGCTTTCTTT. Its protein product is CASSARVLGDTEAFF.

A few counts support this clone. The V and J genes are TRBV5-1 and TRBJ2-2; TRBD2 aligns across 10 bases. The CDR3 covers 16 residues. The germline V gene encodes CDR1 SGHRS and CDR2 YFSETQ. Trimming cost V 4 bases and J 3 bases; bases outside gene matches: 6. The CDR3 DNA reads as TGCGCCAGCAGCCCCTTAGCGGGAGGTGACACCGGGGAGCTGTTTTTT. This codes for CASSPLAGGDTGELFF.

The V gene is TRBV7-2, the J gene TRBJ1-1; D remains unclear. The CDR3 runs 14 residues. With 2 bases removed from V and 1 base from J, the gap between germline ends came to 8 bases. From germline, CDR1 is SGHTA and CDR2 FQGNSA. This chain's CDR3 is CASSLISGNTEAFF. The CDR3 region has the DNA TGTGCCAGCAGCTTAATTTCGGGGAACACTGAAGCTTTCTTT.

This chain links TRBV6-5 with TRBJ2-7; no reliable D call. The CDR3 is 13 residues long. Trimming stripped 2 bases from V and 3 bases from J, with 8 bases between. The germline V gene has CDR1 MNHEY and CDR2 SVGAGI. CDR3 in DNA: TGTGCCAGCAGTTACGCCCAGGTCTACGAGCAGTACTTC. Encoded protein: CASSYAQVYEQYF.

The chain combines TRBV25-1 with TRBJ1-5; 9 bases match TRBD1. Germline lookup yields CDR1 MGHDK and CDR2 SYGVNS. The CDR3 spans 17 residues. V lost 3 bases and J lost 6; bases outside the gene matches: 12. The CDR3 DNA is TGTGCCAGCAGTGACGGCCTAGGGACAGGGTCCTTTCAGCCCCAGCATTTT. Protein product: CASSDGLGTGSFQPQHF. Full variable domain (missing parts from reference TRBV25-1 and TRBJ1-5): EADIYQTPRYLVIGTGKKITLECSQTMGHDKMYWYQQDPGMELHLIHYSYGVNSTEKGDLSSESTVSRIRTEHFPLTLESARPSHTSQYLCASSDGLGTGSFQPQHFGDGTRLSIL.

The chain recombines TRBV5-4 with TRBJ1-5; 9 bases line up with TRBD1. This CDR3 comprises 15 residues. CDR1 is SGHNT, CDR2 YYREEE, per germline (reference sequence). Unmatched junction bases numbered 8, after V lost 2 bases and J lost 8 bases. The CDR3 DNA follows: TGTGCCAGCAGCTTTGCACCGGGACAGGGAGAGCCCCAGCATTTT. This sequence encodes CASSFAPGQGEPQHF.

The rearrangement joins TRBV4-2 to TRBJ2-1; D tentatively fits TRBD1 or TRBD2 (5 bases each). V was shortened by 1 base and J by 9 bases, with 13 bases between the two germline ends. There are 14 residues in the CDR3. Germline V gene lookup returns CDR1 LGHNA and CDR2 YNFKEQ. CDR3 in DNA: TGTGCCAGCAGCCAAGTCAAAGATGGGGGTGAGCAGTTCTTC. Translating it yields CASSQVKDGGEQFF.

CDR3 bases: TGTGCCAGCAGCTTATTCCAGGGATCTACCGCCCAGCATTTT. Translated: CASSLFQGSTAQHF. V is TRBV7-2 and J is TRBJ1-5, with TRBD1 as a possible D gene (5 bases). Germline V gives CDR1 SGHTA, CDR2 FQGNSA. Trimming pared 2 bases from V and 11 bases from J, leaving 16 bases between. The CDR3 is 14 amino acids.

The V and J genes are TRBV12-2 and TRBJ1-1. TRBV12-2 is reported as a pseudogene. The CDR3 totals 13 residues. In DNA form, the CDR3 reads TGTGCAAGTCGCCGTCCTCTCTGGAGTGAAGCTTTCTTT. This sequence encodes CASRRPLWSEAFF.

The chain is built from TRBV19 and TRBJ2-5; no firm D call. The CDR3 spans 15 residues. Trimming pared 3 bases from V and 2 bases from J, leaving 13 bases between. Per germline, CDR1 LNHDA and CDR2 SQIVND (reference sequence). CDR3 nucleotide sequence: TGTGCCAGTAGTATTTTTGGCAGGCCTCAAGAGACCCAGTACTTC. Residues: CASSIFGRPQETQYF.